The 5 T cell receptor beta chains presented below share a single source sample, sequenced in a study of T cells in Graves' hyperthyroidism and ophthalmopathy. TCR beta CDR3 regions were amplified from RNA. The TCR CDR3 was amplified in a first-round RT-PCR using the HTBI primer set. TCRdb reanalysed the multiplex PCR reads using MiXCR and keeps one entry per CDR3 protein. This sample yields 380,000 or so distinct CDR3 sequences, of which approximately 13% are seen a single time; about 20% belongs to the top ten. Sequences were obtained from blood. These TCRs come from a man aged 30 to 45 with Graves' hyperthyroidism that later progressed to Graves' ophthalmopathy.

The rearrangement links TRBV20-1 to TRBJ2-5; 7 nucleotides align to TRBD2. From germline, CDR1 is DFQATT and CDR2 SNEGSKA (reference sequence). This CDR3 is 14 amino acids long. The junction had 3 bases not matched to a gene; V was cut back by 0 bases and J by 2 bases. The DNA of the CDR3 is TGCAGTGCTAGAGACGAGCGGGGACAAGAGACCCAGTACTTC. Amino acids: CSARDERGQETQYF.

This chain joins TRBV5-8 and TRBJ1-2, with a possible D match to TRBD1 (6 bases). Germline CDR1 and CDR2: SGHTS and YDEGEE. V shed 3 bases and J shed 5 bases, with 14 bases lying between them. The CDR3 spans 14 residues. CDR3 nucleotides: TGTGCCAGCAGCTGGGAGGACAGCCGATATGGCTACACCTTC. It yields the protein CASSWEDSRYGYTF. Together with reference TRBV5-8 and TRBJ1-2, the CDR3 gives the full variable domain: EAGVTQSPTHLIKTRGQQATLRCSPISGHTSVYWYQQALGLGLQFLLWYDEGEERNRGNFPPRFSGRQFPNYSSELNVNALELEDSALYLCASSWEDSRYGYTFGSGTRLTVV.

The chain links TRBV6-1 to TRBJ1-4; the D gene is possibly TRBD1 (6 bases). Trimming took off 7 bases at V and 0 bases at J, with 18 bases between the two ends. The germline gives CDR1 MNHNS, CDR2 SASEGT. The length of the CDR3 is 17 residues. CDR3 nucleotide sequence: TGTGCCAGCAACCCCGGACAGCCCTCTACAACTAATGAAAAACTGTTTTTT. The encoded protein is CASNPGQPSTTNEKLFF.

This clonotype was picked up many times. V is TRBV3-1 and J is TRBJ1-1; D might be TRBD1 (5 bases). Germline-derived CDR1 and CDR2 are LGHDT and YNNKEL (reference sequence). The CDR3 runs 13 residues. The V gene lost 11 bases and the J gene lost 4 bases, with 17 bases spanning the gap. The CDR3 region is CASSRGFGTEAFF. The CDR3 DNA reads TGTGCCTCAAGTCGGGGGTTCGGCACTGAAGCTTTCTTT.

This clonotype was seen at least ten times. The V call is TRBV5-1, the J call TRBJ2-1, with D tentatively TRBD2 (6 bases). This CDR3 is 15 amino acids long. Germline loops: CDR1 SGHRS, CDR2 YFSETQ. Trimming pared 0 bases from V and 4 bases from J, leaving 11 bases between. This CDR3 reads CASSLVGTQYNEQFF. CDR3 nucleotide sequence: TGCGCCAGCAGCTTGGTTGGGACTCAATACAATGAGCAGTTCTTC.